The clone carrying this TCR beta chain was observed a handful of times. This sample was included in a study of blood T cell repertoires in COVID-19. Study details: Sample material is recorded as cDNA or gDNA derived from T cells, B-cell-depleted T cells, or PBMCs.

V shed 6 bases and J shed 3 bases, with 11 bases lying between them. This CDR3 is 14 amino acids long. The V gene's germline CDR1 is MRHNA and CDR2 SNTAGT. Assay used: immunoSEQ multiplex PCR; TCRdb lists only in-frame clones, some missing. This sample has hundreds of thousands of clones, with about 87% found just once. This receptor was identified in a woman aged 18-35 years with acute or convalescent COVID-19. The material sequenced was peripheral blood. The V gene is TRBV6-4, the J gene TRBJ2-2; possibly TRBD2 for D (5 bases). The CDR3 region is CASSKDGDTGELFF. CDR3 bases: TGTGCCAGCAGCAAGGACGGGGACACCGGGGAGCTGTTTTTT.